The source of this T cell receptor beta chain is a study of Graves' ophthalmopathy and Graves' hyperthyroidism. In the study overall: Pretreatment peripheral blood was obtained at initial diagnosis. Study-level points and caveats: Prediction of ophthalmopathy progression reached around 71% sensitivity and around 72% specificity.

The authors amplified TCR beta CDR3 regions, and they did so from RNA transcripts for repertoire sequencing. First-round RT-PCR relied on HTBI primers, and a second-round multiplex PCR came next. Each CDR3 protein is one row after TCRdb ran MiXCR on the multiplex PCR reads. The repertoire includes roughly 170,000 distinct CDR3 sequences, approximately 40% of them detected once, and 8% to 9.5% sits in the top ten. PBMCs came from less than 12 ml of fresh peripheral blood. This clonotype was seen just once. The antigen is not known. Relative to the germline gene, one junction end is altered; a read error may explain this. The CDR3 is 15 residues long. Germline V CDR1 and CDR2: MNHEY, SMNVEV (reference sequence).

The sequence was obtained from a man aged 30-40 years with Graves' ophthalmopathy. The genes are TRBV27 and TRBJ1-1; 9 bases map to TRBD1. Input material: peripheral blood. CDR3 DNA sequence: TGTGTCAGCAGTTCTCCGGGACAGGGGAACACTGAAGCTTTCTTT. This sequence encodes CVSSSPGQGNTEAFF.